The next 9 T cell receptor beta chains were all read from a single sample in a study of T cell responses to AZD1222 COVID-19 vaccine. Assay used: immunoSEQ multiplex PCR; TCRdb lists only in-frame clones, some missing. The table shows some 66,000 clones, with around 89% occurring only once. The sequencing used peripheral blood, collected 28 days after the second AZD1222 dose. The receptors originated from an adult who received the AZD1222 COVID-19 vaccine.

The rearrangement joins TRBV15 to TRBJ1-1, with TRBD1 matching 12 bases. The germline V gene encodes CDR1 LNHNV and CDR2 YYDKDF (reference sequence). The V gene end was trimmed by 3 bases and the J gene end by 7 bases; junction bases not matched to a gene: 12. The CDR3 runs to 17 residues. The chain's CDR3 is CATSRDPGTGGPIEAFF. CDR3 coding DNA: TGTGCCACCAGCAGGGATCCCGGGACAGGGGGCCCCATTGAAGCTTTCTTT.

This clone was seen only once. The chain is built from TRBV5-5 and TRBJ2-7; possible D gene TRBD2, 6 bases. The CDR3 covers 15 residues. Germline V gene sequence: CDR1 SGHKS, CDR2 YYEKEE (reference sequence). V gave up 5 bases and J gave up 1 base, with 16 bases separating them. The CDR3 region has the DNA TGTGCCAGCAGTGAGCTAGCGCAGATATCCTACGAGCAGTACTTC. Amino acids: CASSELAQISYEQYF. The complete variable domain, with remaining parts taken from reference TRBV5-5 and TRBJ2-7, reads DAGVTQSPTHLIKTRGQQVTLRCSPISGHKSVSWYQQVLGQGPQFIFQYYEKEERGRGNFPDRFSARQFPNYSSELNVNALLLGDSALYLCASSELAQISYEQYFGPGTRLTVT.

The chain has TRBV28 and TRBJ2-3; D remains ambiguous. The ends were cut back, 5 bases at V and 1 base at J, with 13 bases in the middle. The germline V gene encodes CDR1 MDHEN and CDR2 SYDVKM. This CDR3 is built from 15 residues. The CDR3 sequence: CASSTPALGTDTQYF. CDR3 DNA sequence: TGTGCCAGCAGTACCCCGGCCCTTGGCACAGATACGCAGTATTTT. The whole variable domain, remainder taken from reference TRBV28 and TRBJ2-3, is DVKVTQSSRYLVKRTGEKVFLECVQDMDHENMFWYRQDPGLGLRLIYFSYDVKMKEKGDIPEGYSVSREKKERFSLILESASTNQTSMYLCASSTPALGTDTQYFGPGTRLTVL.

J is TRBJ2-1 and V is TRBV12-5, with 11 bases that match TRBD2. Trimming at V came to 5 bases and at J to 7 bases, leaving 7 bases not matched to a gene. CDR1 is LGHNT, CDR2 FRNRAP, per germline. This CDR3 is 15 amino acids long. The CDR3 loop reads CASGLSLAGGNEQFF. Here the CDR3 DNA reads TGTGCTAGTGGTCTATCATTAGCGGGAGGGAATGAGCAGTTCTTC.

DNA for the CDR3: TGTGCCAGCAGTTTAATTGGCTACGAGCAGTACTTC. Amino acid sequence: CASSLIGYEQYF. The J gene is TRBJ2-7, the V gene TRBV28; no definite D call. Germline V gives CDR1 MDHEN, CDR2 SYDVKM. The CDR3 is 12 amino acids. Deletions cut 2 bases from V and 3 bases from J, with 5 bases between.

The table lists this clone with a count of one. The V gene is TRBV7-3, the J gene TRBJ1-1; the D is unclear. Per the germline V gene, CDR1 is SGHTA and CDR2 is FQGTGA. The CDR3 is 13 residues long. Deletions cut 6 bases from V and 9 bases from J, with 17 bases between. The CDR3 here is CASSQDTSSKAFF. The DNA of the CDR3 is TGTGCCAGCAGTCAAGACACCTCAAGCAAAGCTTTCTTT.

This clone was seen once. The chain carries TRBV5-6 and TRBJ2-1; the match to TRBD1 covers 7 bases. With V trimmed by 5 bases and J by 7 bases, 18 bases remained unmatched. Germline V gives CDR1 SGHDT, CDR2 YYEEEE. The CDR3 has 17 amino acids. The CDR3 coding sequence is TGTGCCAGCAGTCTATACAGGGGTGGCCGGGACCGGAATGAGCAGTTCTTC. Translation gives CASSLYRGGRDRNEQFF.

This clone was picked up a small number of times. J is TRBJ2-1 and V is TRBV27, with TRBD1 as a possible D gene (6 bases). The CDR3 covers 13 residues. Per germline, CDR1 MNHEY and CDR2 SMNVEV (reference sequence). Trimming pared 6 bases from V and 6 bases from J, leaving 12 bases between. The CDR3 is CASRTGTTNEQFF. The CDR3 coding sequence is TGTGCCAGCAGGACCGGGACAACCAATGAGCAGTTCTTC.

V usage is TRBV5-1 and J usage is TRBJ1-4; TRBD1 aligns across 7 bases. Germline CDR1 and CDR2: SGHRS and YFSETQ. V trimming: 0 bases; J trimming: 2 bases; junction bases outside the gene matches: 1. The CDR3 is 15 amino acids. CDR3 region: CASSLDRGTNEKLFF. In DNA form, the CDR3 reads TGCGCCAGCAGCTTGGACAGGGGTACTAATGAAAAACTGTTTTTT.